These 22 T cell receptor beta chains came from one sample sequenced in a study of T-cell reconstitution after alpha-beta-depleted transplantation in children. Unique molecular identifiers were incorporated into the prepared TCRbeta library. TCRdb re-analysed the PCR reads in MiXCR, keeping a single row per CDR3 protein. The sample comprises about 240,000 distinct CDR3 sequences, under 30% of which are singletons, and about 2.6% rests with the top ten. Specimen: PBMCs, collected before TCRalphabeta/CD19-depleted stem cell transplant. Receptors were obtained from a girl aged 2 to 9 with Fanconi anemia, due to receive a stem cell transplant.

The CDR3 DNA sequence: TGTGCCAGCAGCGGACAGGGTCGAGGCACTGAAGCTTTCTTT. It codes for CASSGQGRGTEAFF. V usage is TRBV2 and J usage is TRBJ1-1, with TRBD1 identical over 8 bases. Germline V gene lookup returns CDR1 SNHLY and CDR2 FYNNEI. V lost 6 bases to trimming and J lost 4 bases; unmatched junction nucleotides: 7. This CDR3 region has 14 residues.

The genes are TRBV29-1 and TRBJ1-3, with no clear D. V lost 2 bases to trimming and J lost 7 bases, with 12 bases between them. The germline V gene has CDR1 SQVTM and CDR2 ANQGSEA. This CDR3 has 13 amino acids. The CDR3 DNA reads TGCAGCGTTGAACTGGCACACCCGAACACCATATATTTT. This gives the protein CSVELAHPNTIYF.

As DNA, the CDR3 is TGTGCCATCAGTGAAGTTAATAACGAGCAGTACTTC. Translated, it gives CAISEVNNEQYF. The genes are TRBV10-3 and TRBJ2-7; no definite D call. This CDR3 contains 12 residues. Germline-derived CDR1 and CDR2 are ENHRY and SYGVKD. V was pared by 3 bases and J by 5 bases, with 8 bases between.

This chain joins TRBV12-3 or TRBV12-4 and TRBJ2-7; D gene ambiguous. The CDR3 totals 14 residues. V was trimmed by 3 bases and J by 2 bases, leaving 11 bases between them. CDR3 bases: TGTGCCAGCAGTTTGTACCCTCGGGCCTACGAGCAGTACTTC. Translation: CASSLYPRAYEQYF.

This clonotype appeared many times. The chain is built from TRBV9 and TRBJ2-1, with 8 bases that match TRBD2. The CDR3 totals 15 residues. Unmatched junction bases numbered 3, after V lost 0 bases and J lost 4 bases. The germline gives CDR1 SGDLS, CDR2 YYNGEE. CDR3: CASSVASSGYNEQFF. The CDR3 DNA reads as TGTGCCAGCAGCGTAGCTTCTAGCGGGTACAATGAGCAGTTCTTC.

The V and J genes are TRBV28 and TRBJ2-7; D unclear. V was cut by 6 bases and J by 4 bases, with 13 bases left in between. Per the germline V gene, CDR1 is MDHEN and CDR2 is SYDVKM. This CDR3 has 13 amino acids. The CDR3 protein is CASSLQDGYEQYF. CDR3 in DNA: TGTGCCAGCAGCCTTCAGGACGGATACGAGCAGTACTTC.

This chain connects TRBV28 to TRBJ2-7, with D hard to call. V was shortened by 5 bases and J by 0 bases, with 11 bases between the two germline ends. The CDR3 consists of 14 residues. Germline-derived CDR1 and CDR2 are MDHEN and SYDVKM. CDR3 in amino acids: CASSPSHFSYEQYF. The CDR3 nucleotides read TGTGCCAGCAGTCCTTCCCATTTCTCCTACGAGCAGTACTTC.

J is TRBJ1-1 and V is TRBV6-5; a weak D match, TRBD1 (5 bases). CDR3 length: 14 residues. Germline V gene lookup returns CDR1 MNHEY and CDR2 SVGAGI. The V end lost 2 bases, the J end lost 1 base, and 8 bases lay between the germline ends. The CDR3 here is CASSYDGQNTEAFF. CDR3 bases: TGTGCCAGCAGTTACGACGGACAGAACACTGAAGCTTTCTTT.

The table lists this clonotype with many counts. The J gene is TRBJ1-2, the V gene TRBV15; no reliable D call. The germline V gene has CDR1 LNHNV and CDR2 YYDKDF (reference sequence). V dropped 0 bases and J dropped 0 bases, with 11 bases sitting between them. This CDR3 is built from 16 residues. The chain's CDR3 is CATSRDKSSTNYGYTF. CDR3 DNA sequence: TGTGCCACCAGCAGAGATAAAAGCTCCACTAACTATGGCTACACCTTC.

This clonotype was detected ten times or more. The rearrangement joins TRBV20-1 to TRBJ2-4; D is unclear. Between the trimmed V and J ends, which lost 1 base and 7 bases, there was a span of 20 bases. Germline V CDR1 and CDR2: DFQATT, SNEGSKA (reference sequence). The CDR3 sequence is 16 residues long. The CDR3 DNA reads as TGCAGTGCTAGAGGTCCCCTCCCGGGTGTGAGTAACATTCAGTACTTC. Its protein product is CSARGPLPGVSNIQYF.

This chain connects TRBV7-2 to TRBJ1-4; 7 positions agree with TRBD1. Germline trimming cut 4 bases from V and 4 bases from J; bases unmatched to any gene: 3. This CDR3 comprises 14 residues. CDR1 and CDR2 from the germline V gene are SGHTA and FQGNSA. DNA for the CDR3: TGTGCCAGCAGCTCGGGACAGATTAATGAAAAACTGTTTTTT. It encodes CASSSGQINEKLFF.

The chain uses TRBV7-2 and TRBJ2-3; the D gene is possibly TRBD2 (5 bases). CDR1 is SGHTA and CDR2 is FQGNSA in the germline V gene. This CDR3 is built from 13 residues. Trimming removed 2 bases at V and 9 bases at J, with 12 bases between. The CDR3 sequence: CASSLLDRGTQYF. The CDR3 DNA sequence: TGTGCCAGCAGCTTACTTGACCGGGGAACGCAGTATTTT. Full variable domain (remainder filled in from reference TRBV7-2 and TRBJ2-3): GAGVSQSPSNKVTEKGKDVELRCDPISGHTALYWYRQSLGQGLEFLIYFQGNSAPDKSGLPSDRFSAERTGGSVSTLTIQRTQQEDSAVYLCASSLLDRGTQYFGPGTRLTVL.

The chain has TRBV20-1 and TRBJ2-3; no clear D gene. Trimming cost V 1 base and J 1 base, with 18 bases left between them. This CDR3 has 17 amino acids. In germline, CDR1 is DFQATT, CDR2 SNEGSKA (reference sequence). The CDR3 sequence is CSARGRRDPVGTDTQYF. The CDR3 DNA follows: TGCAGTGCTAGAGGTCGGAGAGATCCGGTCGGCACAGATACGCAGTATTTT.

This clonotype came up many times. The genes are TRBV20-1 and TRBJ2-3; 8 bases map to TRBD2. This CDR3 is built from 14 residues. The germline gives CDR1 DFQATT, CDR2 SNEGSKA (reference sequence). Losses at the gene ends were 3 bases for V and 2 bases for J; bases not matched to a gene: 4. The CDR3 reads CSARSGGPTDTQYF. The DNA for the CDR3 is TGCAGTGCTAGGTCGGGGGGGCCCACAGATACGCAGTATTTT.

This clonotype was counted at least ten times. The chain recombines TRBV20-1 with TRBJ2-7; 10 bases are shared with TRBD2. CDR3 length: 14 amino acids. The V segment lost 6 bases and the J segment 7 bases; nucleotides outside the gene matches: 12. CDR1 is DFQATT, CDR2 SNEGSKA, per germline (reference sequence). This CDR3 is CSAPSSGRAREQYF. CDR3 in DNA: TGCAGTGCACCCTCCAGCGGGAGGGCCAGAGAGCAGTACTTC.

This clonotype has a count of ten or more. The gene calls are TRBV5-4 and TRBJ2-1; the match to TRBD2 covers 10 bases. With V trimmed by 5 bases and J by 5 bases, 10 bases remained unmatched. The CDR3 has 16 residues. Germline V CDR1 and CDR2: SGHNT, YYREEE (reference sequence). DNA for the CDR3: TGTGCCAGCAGATACCCCGGACTAGCGGAAGACAATGAGCAGTTCTTC. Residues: CASRYPGLAEDNEQFF. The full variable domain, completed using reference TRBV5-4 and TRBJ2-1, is ETGVTQSPTHLIKTRGQQVTLRCSSQSGHNTVSWYQQALGQGPQFIFQYYREEENGRGNFPPRFSGLQFPNYSSELNVNALELDDSALYLCASRYPGLAEDNEQFFGPGTRLTVL.

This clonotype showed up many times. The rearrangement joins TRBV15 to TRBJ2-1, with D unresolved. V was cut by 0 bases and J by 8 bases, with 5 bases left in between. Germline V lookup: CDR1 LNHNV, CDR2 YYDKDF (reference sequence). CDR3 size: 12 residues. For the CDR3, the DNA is TGTGCCACCAGCAGAGAAATCCATGAGCAGTTCTTC. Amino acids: CATSREIHEQFF. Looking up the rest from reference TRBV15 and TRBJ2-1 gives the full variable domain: DAMVIQNPRYQVTQFGKPVTLSCSQTLNHNVMYWYQQKSSQAPKLLFHYYDKDFNNEADTPDNFQSRRPNTSFCFLDIRSPGLGDTAMYLCATSREIHEQFFGPGTRLTVL.

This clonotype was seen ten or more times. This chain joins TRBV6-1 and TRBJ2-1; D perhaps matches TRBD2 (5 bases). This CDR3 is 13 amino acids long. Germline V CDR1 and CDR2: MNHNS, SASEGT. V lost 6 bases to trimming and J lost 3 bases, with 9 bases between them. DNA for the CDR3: TGTGCCAGCAGGATTAGCGTCTACAATGAGCAGTTCTTC. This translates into CASRISVYNEQFF.

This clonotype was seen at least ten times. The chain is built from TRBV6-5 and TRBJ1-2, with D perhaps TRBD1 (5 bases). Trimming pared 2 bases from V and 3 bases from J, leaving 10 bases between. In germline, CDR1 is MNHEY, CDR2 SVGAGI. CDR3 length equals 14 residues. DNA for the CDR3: TGTGCCAGCAGTTACACCGGGACGGACTATGGCTACACCTTC. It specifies CASSYTGTDYGYTF.

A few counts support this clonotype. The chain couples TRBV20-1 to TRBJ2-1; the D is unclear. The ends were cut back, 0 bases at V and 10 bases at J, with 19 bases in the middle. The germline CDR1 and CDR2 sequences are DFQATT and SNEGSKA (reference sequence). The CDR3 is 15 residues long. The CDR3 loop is CSARDPLASRWEQFF. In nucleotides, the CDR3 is TGCAGTGCTAGAGACCCTCTTGCCAGTCGGTGGGAGCAGTTCTTC.

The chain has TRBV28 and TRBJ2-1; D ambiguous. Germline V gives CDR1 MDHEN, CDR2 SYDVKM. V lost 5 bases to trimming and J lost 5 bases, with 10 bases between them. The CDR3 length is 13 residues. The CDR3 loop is CASSRLSHNEQFF. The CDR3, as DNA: TGTGCCAGCAGTCGCCTAAGTCACAATGAGCAGTTCTTC.

The CDR3 region is CSVSRRQYNEQFF. For the CDR3, the DNA is TGCAGCGTCTCCAGGCGCCAATACAATGAGCAGTTCTTC. The chain is built from TRBV29-1 and TRBJ2-1; no firm D call. The ends were cut back, 6 bases at V and 4 bases at J, with 13 bases in the middle. The germline CDR1 and CDR2 sequences are SQVTM and ANQGSEA. The CDR3 sequence is 13 residues long.